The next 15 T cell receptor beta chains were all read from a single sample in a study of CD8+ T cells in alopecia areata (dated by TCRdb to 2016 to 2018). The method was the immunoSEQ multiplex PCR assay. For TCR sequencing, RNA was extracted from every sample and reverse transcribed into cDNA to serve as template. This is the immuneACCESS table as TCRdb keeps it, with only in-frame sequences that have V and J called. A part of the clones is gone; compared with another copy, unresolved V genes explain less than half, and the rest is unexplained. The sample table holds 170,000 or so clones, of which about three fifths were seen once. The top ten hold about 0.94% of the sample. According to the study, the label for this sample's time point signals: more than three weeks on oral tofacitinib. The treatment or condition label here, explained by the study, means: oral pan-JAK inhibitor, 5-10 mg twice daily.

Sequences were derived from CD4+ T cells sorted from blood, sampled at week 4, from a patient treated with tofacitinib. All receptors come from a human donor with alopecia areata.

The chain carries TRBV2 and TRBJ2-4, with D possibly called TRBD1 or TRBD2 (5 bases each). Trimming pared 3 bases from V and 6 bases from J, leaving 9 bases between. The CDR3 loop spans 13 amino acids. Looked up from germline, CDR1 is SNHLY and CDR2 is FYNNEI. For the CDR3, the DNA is TGTGCCAGCAGTGAGGGGGACGGAAACATTCAGTACTTC. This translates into CASSEGDGNIQYF.

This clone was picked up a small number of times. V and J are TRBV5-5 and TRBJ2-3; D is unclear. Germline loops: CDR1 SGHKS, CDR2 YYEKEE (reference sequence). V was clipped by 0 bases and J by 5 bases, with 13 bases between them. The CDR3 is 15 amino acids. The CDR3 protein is CASSLAFSLGDTQYF. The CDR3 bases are TGTGCCAGCAGCTTGGCCTTCTCCCTGGGAGATACGCAGTATTTT.

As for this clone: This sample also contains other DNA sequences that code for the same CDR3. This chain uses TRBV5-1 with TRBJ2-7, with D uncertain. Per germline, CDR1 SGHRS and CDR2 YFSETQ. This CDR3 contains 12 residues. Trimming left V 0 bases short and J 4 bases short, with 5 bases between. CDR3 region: CASSLEGYEQYF. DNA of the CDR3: TGCGCCAGCAGCTTGGAAGGGTACGAGCAGTACTTC.

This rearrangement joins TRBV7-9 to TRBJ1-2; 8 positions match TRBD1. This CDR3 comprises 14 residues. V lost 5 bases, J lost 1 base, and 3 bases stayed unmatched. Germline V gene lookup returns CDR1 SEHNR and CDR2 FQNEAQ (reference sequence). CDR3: CASSKTGDNYGYTF. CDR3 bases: TGTGCCAGCAGCAAGACAGGGGATAACTATGGCTACACCTTC.

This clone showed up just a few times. For the CDR3, the DNA is TGCAGCGTTTCCTGGGACAGTTACGAGCAGTACTTC. Translation gives CSVSWDSYEQYF. The V call is TRBV29-1, the J call TRBJ2-7; TRBD1 agrees at 7 bases. The V gene end was trimmed by 5 bases and the J gene end by 4 bases; junction bases not matched to a gene: 5. This CDR3 has 12 amino acids. CDR1 is SQVTM and CDR2 is ANQGSEA in the germline V gene.

The CDR3 bases are TGCAGCGTTCAAACTACTGAGCAGTTCTTC. This encodes CSVQTTEQFF. The chain carries TRBV29-1 and TRBJ2-1; D uncertain. The germline V gene encodes CDR1 SQVTM and CDR2 ANQGSEA. This CDR3 is built from 10 residues. The germline V and J ends were trimmed by 5 bases and 9 bases, with 8 bases remaining between them.

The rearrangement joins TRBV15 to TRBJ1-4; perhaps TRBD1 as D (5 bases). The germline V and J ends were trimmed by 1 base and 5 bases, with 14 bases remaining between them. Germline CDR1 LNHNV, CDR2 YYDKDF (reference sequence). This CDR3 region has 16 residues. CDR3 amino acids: CATSRGRGDGNEKLFF. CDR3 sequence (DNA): TGTGCCACCAGCAGAGGAAGAGGGGACGGAAATGAAAAACTGTTTTTT.

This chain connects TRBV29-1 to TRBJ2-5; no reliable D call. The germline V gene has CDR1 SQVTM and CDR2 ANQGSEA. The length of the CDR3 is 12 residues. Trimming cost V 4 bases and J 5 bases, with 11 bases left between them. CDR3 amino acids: CSVVAPAETQYF. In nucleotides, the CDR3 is TGCAGCGTTGTTGCCCCAGCCGAGACCCAGTACTTC.

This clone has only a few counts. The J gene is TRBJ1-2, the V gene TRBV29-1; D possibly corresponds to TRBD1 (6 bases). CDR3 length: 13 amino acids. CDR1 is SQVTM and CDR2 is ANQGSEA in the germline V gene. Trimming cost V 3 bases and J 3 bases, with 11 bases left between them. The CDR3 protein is CSVEQGNYYGYTF. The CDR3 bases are TGCAGCGTTGAGCAGGGGAACTACTATGGCTACACCTTC. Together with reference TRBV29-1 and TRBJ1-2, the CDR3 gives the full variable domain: SAVISQKPSRDICQRGTSLTIQCQVDSQVTMMFWYRQQPGQSLTLIATANQGSEATYESGFVIDKFPISRPNLTFSTLTVSNMSPEDSSIYLCSVEQGNYYGYTFGSGTRLTVV.

CDR3 amino acids: CASSLARTGYSEQYF. Here the CDR3 DNA reads TGTGCCAGCAGCCTCGCCCGGACAGGGTACTCCGAGCAGTACTTC. The chain combines TRBV25-1 with TRBJ2-7; 8 bases agree with TRBD1. Losses at the gene ends were 6 bases for V and 6 bases for J; bases not matched to a gene: 13. Looked up from germline, CDR1 is MGHDK and CDR2 is SYGVNS. There are 15 residues in the CDR3.

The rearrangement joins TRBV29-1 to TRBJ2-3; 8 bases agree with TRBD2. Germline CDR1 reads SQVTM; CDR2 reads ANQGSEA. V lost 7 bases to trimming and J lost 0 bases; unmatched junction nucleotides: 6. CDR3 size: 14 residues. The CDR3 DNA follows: TGCAGCGCCTGGGGCGGGGGGAGCACAGATACGCAGTATTTT. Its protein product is CSAWGGGSTDTQYF.

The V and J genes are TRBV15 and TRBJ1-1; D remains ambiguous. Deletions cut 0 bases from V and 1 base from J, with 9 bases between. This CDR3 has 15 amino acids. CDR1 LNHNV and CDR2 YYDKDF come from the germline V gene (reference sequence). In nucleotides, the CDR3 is TGTGCCACCAGCAGAGATCGTCGGACGAACACTGAAGCTTTCTTT. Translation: CATSRDRRTNTEAFF.

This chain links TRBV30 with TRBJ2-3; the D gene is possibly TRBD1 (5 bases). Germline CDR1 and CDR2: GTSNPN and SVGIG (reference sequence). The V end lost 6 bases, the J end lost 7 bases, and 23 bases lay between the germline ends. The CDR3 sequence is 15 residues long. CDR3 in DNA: TGTGCCTGCATTCCCGCCGACAGAACCTTTTATACGCAGTATTTT. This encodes CACIPADRTFYTQYF.

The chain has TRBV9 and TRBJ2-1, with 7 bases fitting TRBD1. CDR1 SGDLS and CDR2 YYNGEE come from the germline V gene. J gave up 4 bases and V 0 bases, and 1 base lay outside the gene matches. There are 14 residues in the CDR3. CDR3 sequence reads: CASSVGDSYNEQFF. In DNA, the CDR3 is TGTGCCAGCAGCGTAGGGGACAGTTACAATGAGCAGTTCTTC.

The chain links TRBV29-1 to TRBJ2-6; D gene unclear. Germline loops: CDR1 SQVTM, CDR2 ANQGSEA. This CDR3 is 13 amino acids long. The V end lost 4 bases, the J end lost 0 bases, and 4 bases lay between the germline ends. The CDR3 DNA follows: TGCAGCGTTGTAAACTCTGGGGCCAACGTCCTGACTTTC. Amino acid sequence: CSVVNSGANVLTF.